What follows are 15 T cell receptor beta chains derived from one specimen sequenced in a study of T cells after yellow fever vaccination. TCRdb re-called the 5' RACE reads with MiXCR, one entry per CDR3 protein. Of about 150,000 distinct CDR3 sequences listed, roughly 6.2% are singletons. This specimen consisted of CD4+ T cells sorted from PBMCs, obtained on the day of the first yellow fever vaccination. These receptors came from a man aged 18 to 35 who received the YFV17D yellow fever vaccine.

The rearrangement uses TRBV5-1 and TRBJ2-1, with 8 bases that match TRBD2. CDR3 length: 15 amino acids. With 2 bases clipped from V and 15 bases from J, the junction kept 16 bases outside the gene matches. Germline assignment: CDR1 SGHRS and CDR2 YFSETQ. The CDR3 region is CASSLYGGASTGGFF. The CDR3 DNA reads TGCGCCAGCAGCTTATACGGGGGGGCCTCCACCGGGGGGTTCTTC.

V gene TRBV12-3 or TRBV12-4 combines with J gene TRBJ1-5, with D perhaps TRBD1 (5 bases). The CDR3 runs 15 residues. Trimming removed 5 bases at V and 2 bases at J, with 13 bases between. The DNA of the CDR3 is TGTGCCAGCAGTCAACTCAGGGTTGGCAATCAGCCCCAGCATTTT. Translated: CASSQLRVGNQPQHF.

This clonotype appeared many times. The rearrangement uses TRBV27 and TRBJ2-2, with 14 nucleotides matching TRBD2. This CDR3 is built from 16 residues. The junction had 6 bases not matched to a gene; V was cut back by 5 bases and J by 7 bases. Per germline, CDR1 MNHEY and CDR2 SMNVEV (reference sequence). The CDR3 reads CASSQGLAGGGGELFF. In DNA form, the CDR3 reads TGTGCCAGCAGTCAAGGACTAGCGGGGGGTGGCGGGGAGCTGTTTTTT.

The table lists this clonotype with many counts. The gene calls are TRBV5-6 and TRBJ2-3, with D unresolved. V lost 2 bases and J lost 1, with 5 bases in between. Germline lookup yields CDR1 SGHDT and CDR2 YYEEEE. The CDR3 runs to 13 residues. In DNA form, the CDR3 reads TGTGCCAGCAGCTTCGGTGGCACAGATACGCAGTATTTT. Its protein is CASSFGGTDTQYF.

Of note for this clonotype: A much more abundant neighbour one base away suggests this may be a read error. The rearrangement joins TRBV4-1 to TRBJ2-5; TRBD1 aligns across 9 bases. Germline-derived CDR1 and CDR2 are MGHRA and YSYEKL. The CDR3 totals 15 residues. With V trimmed by 4 bases and J by 5 bases, 8 bases remained unmatched. For the CDR3, the DNA is TGCGCCAGCAGCCTAGGACAGGGGCAATGCGAGACCCAGTACTTC. It translates to CASSLGQGQCETQYF.

Many counts were recorded for this clonotype. The CDR3, as DNA: TGTGCCAGCAGCTTAAGGAGGGTGGATCAGCCCCAGCATTTT. Residues: CASSLRRVDQPQHF. The chain combines TRBV7-8 with TRBJ1-5; D gene uncertain. There are 14 residues in the CDR3. Germline CDR1 is SGHVS and CDR2 is FQNEAQ. V lost 2 bases and J 5 bases, leaving 10 bases between the germline ends.

This clonotype has ten or more counts. The CDR3 reads CATSDATPDGEQFF. The CDR3 DNA is TGTGCCACCAGTGACGCCACACCCGACGGTGAGCAGTTCTTC. J is TRBJ2-1 and V is TRBV24-1, with D unclear. Germline V gives CDR1 KGHDR, CDR2 SFDVKD. Trimming stripped 4 bases from V and 9 bases from J, with 15 bases between. The length of the CDR3 is 14 residues.

The chain employs TRBV11-2 and TRBJ2-2, with 7 bases aligning to TRBD1. From germline, CDR1 is SGHAT and CDR2 FQNNGV. V dropped 5 bases and J dropped 1; count of bases not matched to a gene: 7. The CDR3 contains 16 residues. In DNA, the CDR3 is TGTGCCAGCAGCGTTCAGAGGGGGCAGAACACCGGGGAGCTGTTTTTT. Translation: CASSVQRGQNTGELFF.

In its sample, this clonotype was seen a few times. The rearrangement links TRBV11-3 to TRBJ2-2; the D gene could be TRBD1 or TRBD2 (6 bases each). The CDR3 contains 15 residues. The V and J ends lost 5 bases and 6 bases respectively, with 16 bases between them. The germline V gene encodes CDR1 SGHNT and CDR2 YENEEA. CDR3 sequence: CASSPPGGPAGELFF. In DNA, the CDR3 is TGTGCCAGCAGCCCGCCCGGGGGCCCCGCCGGGGAGCTGTTTTTT.

This clonotype was recorded many times. The V call is TRBV5-1, the J call TRBJ1-1; perhaps TRBD1 as D (6 bases). Germline V gives CDR1 SGHRS, CDR2 YFSETQ. This CDR3 spans 15 amino acids. V lost 1 base to trimming and J lost 5 bases, with 15 bases between them. In DNA form, the CDR3 reads TGCGCCAGCAGCTTGAATGGGGGCTCAGAAACTGAAGCTTTCTTT. It is translated as CASSLNGGSETEAFF.

This chain uses TRBV20-1 with TRBJ2-5; 9 bases align to TRBD2. The CDR3 consists of 15 residues. Trimming took 7 bases from V and 1 from J; bases not matched to a gene: 10. In germline, CDR1 is DFQATT, CDR2 SNEGSKA (reference sequence). As DNA, the CDR3 is TGCAGTGTACACGATAGCGGGGGTCTCCAAGAGACCCAGTACTTC. Translating it yields CSVHDSGGLQETQYF.

Concerning this clonotype itself: An end of the junction differs from the germline gene, which may be a read error. The chain employs TRBV20-1 and TRBJ2-2, with TRBD1 matching 9 bases. The CDR3 is 16 residues long. Germline CDR1 reads DFQATT; CDR2 reads SNEGSKA (reference sequence). The CDR3 spells CSAGDRKQGANGELFF. CDR3 nucleotides: TGCAGTGCTGGAGACCGTAAACAGGGGGCGAACGGGGAGCTGTTTTTT.

The sample holds many counts of this clonotype. This chain links TRBV5-6 with TRBJ1-3, with D tentatively TRBD1 (5 bases). V lost 4 bases and J lost 3, with 14 bases in between. Germline V lookup: CDR1 SGHDT, CDR2 YYEEEE. The CDR3 spans 15 residues. CDR3 in amino acids: CASSRFGAVGNTIYF. The CDR3 DNA sequence: TGTGCCAGCAGCCGGTTTGGGGCAGTTGGAAACACCATATATTTT.

The table lists this clonotype with a few counts. The V gene is TRBV3-1, the J gene TRBJ2-5, with 8 bases aligning to TRBD2. V lost 7 bases, J lost 5 bases, and 15 bases stayed unmatched. The CDR3 runs 16 residues. Germline CDR1 is LGHDT and CDR2 is YNNKEL (reference sequence). The CDR3 here is CASNNRGGISLETQYF. As DNA, the CDR3 is TGTGCCAGCAACAACCGGGGGGGTATAAGTCTGGAGACCCAGTACTTC.

Turning to this clonotype: It may be a read error: a sequence one base away is much more abundant. The chain recombines TRBV5-1 with TRBJ1-4; no firm D call. V was shortened by 0 bases and J by 4 bases, with 10 bases between the two germline ends. The CDR3 contains 15 residues. Germline V lookup: CDR1 SGHRS, CDR2 YFSETQ. The CDR3 nucleotides are TGCGCCAGCAGCTTGGCCTCACAGAGTAATGAAAAACTGTTTTTT. This encodes CASSLASQSNEKLFF.